Presented here are 20 T cell receptor beta chains from one specimen sequenced in a study of CXCR3-negative and CXCR3-positive naive CD8 T cells. 5' RACE with UMI labels generated the TRB cDNA libraries. TCRdb reprocessed the 5' RACE reads and keeps a single row for each CDR3 protein, giving no DNA. The ten top clones account for approximately 1.5%, within a sample of some 67,000 distinct CDR3 sequences. Material for sequencing was naive CXCR3- CD8+ T cells from blood. Subset of the sample: CD45RO-CCR7+CD27+CD95- naive CD8+ T cells lacking CXCR3 (TNR3-). These receptors all stem from a human donor in good health. Some clones in this sample may be carry-over from other donors' samples.

The V and J genes are TRBV5-4 and TRBJ2-5; TCRdb indicates TRBD2, and absent DNA this call remains unverified. CDR1 and CDR2 from the germline V gene are SGHNT and YYREEE (reference sequence). The CDR3 has 15 residues. CDR3 amino acids: CASSWTSGVQETQYF.

The chain carries TRBV14 and TRBJ1-2; TCRdb indicates TRBD1, and absent DNA this call remains unverified. Per the germline V gene, CDR1 is SGHDN and CDR2 is FVKESK. This CDR3 spans 16 amino acids. CDR3 loop: CASSQEWTGGPYGYTF.

The chain joins TRBV6-2 or TRBV6-3 to TRBJ2-7; TCRdb names TRBD1, which stays unverified in the absence of DNA. The CDR3 contains 17 residues. CDR1 is MNHEY, CDR2 SVGEGT, per germline. The CDR3 here is CASSYSLGSAQGYEQYF.

This chain joins TRBV28 and TRBJ2-7. Germline-derived CDR1 and CDR2 are MDHEN and SYDVKM. The CDR3 length is 14 residues. The CDR3 protein is CASSFIGRSYEQYF.

The gene calls are TRBV12-3 or TRBV12-4 and TRBJ2-7; TCRdb's D gene call, TRBD1, goes unchecked for lack of DNA. The CDR3 runs 13 residues. The chain's CDR3 is CASRVTGRDKQYF.

This chain connects TRBV5-5 to TRBJ2-7; the D gene TCRdb calls, TRBD2, cannot be checked with no DNA. The CDR3 extends over 14 amino acids. The germline V gene encodes CDR1 SGHKS and CDR2 YYEKEE (reference sequence). The chain's CDR3 is CASSLLAGSYEQYF.

The V gene is TRBV29-1, the J gene TRBJ2-2; TCRdb gives TRBD1 as the D gene, but with no DNA this cannot be confirmed. The CDR3 has 15 amino acids. The V gene's germline CDR1 is SQVTM and CDR2 ANQGSEA. The CDR3 loop is CSVGRDSLFTGELFF.

The chain uses TRBV3-1 and TRBJ2-1. This CDR3 comprises 12 residues. CDR1 and CDR2 (germline): LGHDT, YNNKEL (reference sequence). Here the CDR3 reads CASSQDFNEQFF.

The chain recombines TRBV4-2 with TRBJ2-1; absent DNA, TCRdb's TRBD1 call cannot be checked. Germline-derived CDR1 and CDR2 are LGHNA and YNFKEQ. This CDR3 spans 19 amino acids. The chain's CDR3 is CASSRGGGLDSPSYNEQFF.

The CDR3 protein is CASSLSQGEYIQYF. V and J are TRBV27 and TRBJ2-4; TCRdb gives TRBD1 as the D gene, but with no DNA this cannot be confirmed. The CDR3 contains 14 residues. Germline assignment: CDR1 MNHEY and CDR2 SMNVEV (reference sequence).

V is TRBV10-3 and J is TRBJ2-3; the TRBD2 assignment by TCRdb is unverifiable without DNA. CDR3 size: 15 residues. CDR1 ENHRY and CDR2 SYGVKD come from the germline V gene. CDR3 region: CAISEGPAGTDTQYF.

The V call is TRBV7-9, the J call TRBJ2-5. The CDR3 has 14 amino acids. CDR1 and CDR2 (germline): SEHNR, FQNEAQ (reference sequence). CDR3 amino acids: CASSSLYLQETQYF.

The chain combines TRBV4-2 with TRBJ2-1; there is no DNA to check the TCRdb D call of TRBD1. The CDR3 loop spans 14 amino acids. The germline gives CDR1 LGHNA, CDR2 YNFKEQ. CDR3 sequence reads: CASSQLTGIDEQFF.

This chain joins TRBV10-1 and TRBJ2-3. The CDR3 is 16 amino acids. The germline V gene has CDR1 WNHNN and CDR2 SYGVQD (reference sequence). The CDR3 region is CASSESPVRPTDTQYF.

This sequence joins TRBV7-3 and TRBJ2-1. Germline V gene sequence: CDR1 SGHTA, CDR2 FQGTGA. This CDR3 has 14 amino acids. CDR3 loop: CASSLTGASDEQFF.

The V and J genes are TRBV25-1 and TRBJ1-6. This CDR3 has 14 amino acids. CDR1 and CDR2 (germline): MGHDK, SYGVNS. The CDR3 loop is CASKESSYNSPLHF.

The genes are TRBV2 and TRBJ2-1; TCRdb designates TRBD2, a call that cannot be tested without DNA. Germline V gene sequence: CDR1 SNHLY, CDR2 FYNNEI. This CDR3 region has 13 residues. CDR3 residues: CARGGAASNEQFF. Drawing the rest from reference TRBV2 and TRBJ2-1, the complete variable domain is EPEVTQTPSHQVTQMGQEVILRCVPISNHLYFYWYRQILGQKVEFLVSFYNNEISEKSEIFDDQFSVERPDGSNFTLKIRSTKLEDSAMYFCARGGAASNEQFFGPGTRLTVL.

The chain links TRBV6-1 to TRBJ2-7. The CDR3 length is 14 residues. Per germline, CDR1 MNHNS and CDR2 SASEGT. This CDR3 is CASSYGDSAYEQYF.

The chain's CDR3 is CASRGTSGMYEQYF. The V gene is TRBV12-3 or TRBV12-4, the J gene TRBJ2-7; TCRdb's D call of TRBD2 is untestable without DNA. CDR3 length: 14 residues.

The CDR3 sequence is CASSPEGGNQPQHF. The genes are TRBV28 and TRBJ1-5; there is no DNA to check the TCRdb D call of TRBD1. There are 14 residues in the CDR3. Germline loops: CDR1 MDHEN, CDR2 SYDVKM.